This TCR beta chain came from a study of T cell responses to AZD1222 COVID-19 vaccine (dated by TCRdb to the early 2020s). Context from the whole study: TCR sequencing was performed for approximately 240 trial participants, of whom some 200 were given two doses of AZD1222 and some 25 were given two doses of MenACWY control vaccine. Trial participants were enrolled by age into subgroups of 18-55, 56-69 and 70-plus years, and about 150, 27 and 61 TCR-sequenced participants, respectively, were included in these subgroups. Here is what the overall study found, with its caveats: Reportedly, almost half of the unique spike-specific TCRs recognized epitopes lying outside the regions that are mutated in the B.1.351 and B.1.1.7 variants. After two AZD1222 doses, spike-specific TCR breadth and depth were significantly higher than at day 0 and than in MenACWY recipients. No day 14 peak-response samples were available, so repertoires were characterized only after the peak T cell response. The whole spike protein was spanned by vaccine-associated CD4 TCRs, and dominant responses were seen in regions 160-218 and 743-854. Most participants were white British and females outnumbered males, and the authors suggested that clonal diversity may have been underestimated. Conclusions about previously exposed vaccinees are limited because only 6 or 7 AZD1222 recipients were SARS-CoV-2 seropositive at baseline. In the small 56-69-year group, the increase in depth fell short of significance, most likely because of low power.

Concerning this clone itself: Its antigen is still unknown. Within one base of it there is no much larger clone, and no base qualities were kept.

The CDR3 regions of human TCRbeta chains were analyzed by immunosequencing. Per the source publication's procedure: Repertoire TCRs were checked for matches against a reference library of SARS-CoV-2-specific TCRs that had been generated using the MIRA antigen-specificity platform. Breadth was defined as the fraction of unique TCRs that were SARS-CoV-2-associated. Depth was defined as the fraction of total T cells that were SARS-CoV-2-associated. Using the MIRA data, every spike-specific TCR was mapped to the spike region that the TCR reacted to and assigned to either a CD4 or a CD8 class. Log10-transformed breadth and depth values were compared by one-way ANOVA with Sidak's multiple comparisons tests. Entries here come from immuneACCESS through TCRdb and include only in-frame sequences with V and J called. Some clones fail to appear in such tables; in the studies checked, an unresolved V gene covers under half of the shortfall, and the cause of the remainder is unknown. V, J and clone size derive from that table, while D and trimming were established from the DNA sequence. In all, the sample holds some 81,000 clones, and around nine tenths of those were seen once. The leading ten clones occupy about 9.9% of the sample.

Reading the label with the study, this specimen's time point is: about 28 days (+/-7) after the second vaccine dose. AZD1222 recipients whose second dose came at about 4 weeks and those whose second dose came at about 12 weeks were combined into one group, since spike-specific TCR depth and breadth did not differ between the two schedules. Vaccinee samples were obtained from the UK trials COV001 and COV002, which included a single-blind randomized controlled phase 2/3 trial of AZD1222 (ChAdOx1 nCoV-19) in healthy adults. Trial participant PBMC samples were collected at day 0 and day 28 after the second dose for TCRbeta chain sequencing. Sample: peripheral blood, taken 28 days after the second AZD1222 dose. The sequence was obtained from an adult who received the AZD1222 COVID-19 vaccine.

The CDR3 region has the sequence CATGYGTGRSPLHF. In nucleotides, the sequence is TGTGCCACCGGATACGGGACAGGCCGGTCACCCCTCCACTTT. The chain was built from TRBV28 and TRBJ1-6; 8 bases in between match TRBD1. From the germline V gene, CDR1 is MDHEN and CDR2 is SYDVKM. The CDR3 numbers 14 residues from cysteine through phenylalanine. The DNA shown is the 42-base CDR3, in frame from base 1. V is cut back by 10 bases and J by 10 bases, with 12 bases in the junction unmatched.